Shown below are 24 T cell receptor beta chains from a single sample sequenced in a study of a mutant IDH1 vaccine in newly diagnosed glioma. Their recognized antigens are unknown. Time point meaning: week 11, during vaccination. Each vaccine dose was 300 ug of mutant IDH1 20-mer peptide, with topical imiquimod. TCRdb's table, derived via immunoSEQ multiplex PCR, lists solely in-frame clones and lacks some. This repertoire shows about 39,000 clones, about four fifths found once; its top ten account for more than 12%. Sequenced material: peripheral blood mononuclear cells (PBMCs), taken from a glioma patient whose treatment included an IDH1 peptide vaccine. Every receptor here comes from a woman aged 25 to 39 with glioma. Some clones in this sample may be carry-over from other donors' samples.

J is TRBJ1-5 and V is TRBV5-1; D perhaps matches TRBD1 (6 bases). The CDR3 consists of 15 residues. V shed 0 bases and J shed 7 bases, with 14 bases lying between them. Germline CDR1 and CDR2: SGHRS and YFSETQ. The CDR3 bases are TGCGCCAGCAGCTTGGGCTGGGGGGGGGCCCAGCCCCAGCATTTT. Translating gives CASSLGWGGAQPQHF.

This clone has only one observation. V is TRBV19 and J is TRBJ1-2; D gene uncertain. Per the germline V gene, CDR1 is LNHDA and CDR2 is SQIVND (reference sequence). Trimming stripped 7 bases from V and 4 bases from J, with 16 bases between. CDR3 length equals 14 residues. CDR3 loop: CASTPVGDSYGYTF. The CDR3 DNA follows: TGTGCCAGTACTCCCGTAGGAGACTCCTATGGCTACACCTTC.

The J gene is TRBJ2-6, the V gene TRBV7-6; D is perhaps TRBD1 (5 bases). CDR1 is SGHVS, CDR2 FNYEAQ, per germline. The V and J ends lost 1 base and 4 bases respectively, with 11 bases between them. This CDR3 is built from 16 residues. As DNA, the CDR3 is TGTGCCAGCAGCTTAGGAGCAGGGCACGGGGCCAACGTCCTGACTTTC. Encoded protein: CASSLGAGHGANVLTF.

The rearrangement joins TRBV4-1 to TRBJ2-5; perhaps D is TRBD1 or TRBD2 (5 bases each). The V end lost 0 bases, the J end lost 3 bases, and 8 bases lay between the germline ends. Per germline, CDR1 MGHRA and CDR2 YSYEKL. The CDR3 contains 14 residues. CDR3 coding DNA: TGCGCCAGCAGCCAAGATGGGGGAAAAGAGACCCAGTACTTC. Amino acid sequence: CASSQDGGKETQYF.

CDR3 amino acids: CASSLGTDYEQYF. The CDR3 nucleotides are TGTGCCAGCAGCTTAGGGACAGACTACGAGCAGTACTTC. This chain links TRBV11-2 with TRBJ2-7; D may be TRBD1 (6 bases). This CDR3 region has 13 residues. Trimming removed 1 base from V and 3 bases from J, with 7 bases in between. From germline, CDR1 is SGHAT and CDR2 FQNNGV.

The genes are TRBV19 and TRBJ1-3; TRBD1 agrees at 7 bases. J gave up 0 bases and V 6 bases, and 2 bases lay outside the gene matches. The CDR3 spans 14 residues. Germline values: CDR1 LNHDA, CDR2 SQIVND (reference sequence). As DNA, the CDR3 is TGTGCCAGTAGGGACAGGTACTCTGGAAACACCATATATTTT. Translation gives CASRDRYSGNTIYF.

The genes are TRBV5-1 and TRBJ1-4; TRBD1 matches 8 bases. The CDR3 is made up of 15 amino acids. V lost 7 bases and J lost 5; bases outside the gene matches: 10. Germline-derived CDR1 and CDR2 are SGHRS and YFSETQ. CDR3 sequence reads: CASALRGTGNEKLFF. CDR3 nucleotides: TGCGCCAGCGCCTTAAGGGGGACAGGAAATGAAAAACTGTTTTTT.

This clone showed up just a few times. The V and J genes are TRBV5-4 and TRBJ2-1; 14 positions agree with TRBD2. Per germline, CDR1 SGHNT and CDR2 YYREEE (reference sequence). The CDR3 sequence is 15 residues long. With 4 bases clipped from V and 5 bases from J, the junction kept 2 bases outside the gene matches. CDR3 DNA: TGTGCCAGCAGCCCGGGACTAGCGGGGGACAATGAGCAGTTCTTC. It specifies CASSPGLAGDNEQFF.

This chain uses TRBV14 with TRBJ1-4, with no clear D. V shed 3 bases and J shed 8 bases, with 10 bases lying between them. There are 13 residues in the CDR3. Germline CDR1 and CDR2: SGHDN and FVKESK. CDR3 sequence: CASSQNLGEKLFF. DNA for the CDR3: TGTGCCAGCAGCCAGAATCTGGGGGAAAAACTGTTTTTT.

This rearrangement joins TRBV5-4 to TRBJ1-1; TRBD1 agrees at 8 bases. Germline V gene lookup returns CDR1 SGHNT and CDR2 YYREEE (reference sequence). The trim removed 5 bases at V and 3 bases at J, leaving 3 bases unmatched. The CDR3 runs 13 residues. The chain's CDR3 is CASSGQGDTEAFF. In DNA, the CDR3 is TGTGCCAGCAGTGGACAGGGAGACACTGAAGCTTTCTTT.

V is TRBV5-1 and J is TRBJ1-2, with 12 bases matching TRBD1. The CDR3 length is 16 residues. Germline CDR1 is SGHRS and CDR2 is YFSETQ. V shed 4 bases and J 5 bases; nucleotides not matched to a gene: 9. CDR3 loop: CASSGGTGGTVYGYTF. The CDR3 nucleotides are TGCGCCAGCAGCGGCGGGACAGGGGGCACGGTATATGGCTACACCTTC.

The V and J genes are TRBV5-1 and TRBJ2-1, with TRBD2 matching over 12 bases. Germline assignment: CDR1 SGHRS and CDR2 YFSETQ. Trimming cost V 4 bases and J 4 bases; bases outside gene matches: 18. This CDR3 spans 20 amino acids. The CDR3 sequence: CASSLAGWTSGASVYNEQFF. Here the CDR3 DNA reads TGCGCCAGCAGCCTGGCAGGGTGGACTAGCGGGGCTTCCGTTTACAATGAGCAGTTCTTC.

This clone was seen once. The chain links TRBV9 to TRBJ1-3; tentatively, D is TRBD1 (5 bases). CDR3 length: 16 residues. V was pared by 0 bases and J by 0 bases, with 10 bases between. Per germline, CDR1 SGDLS and CDR2 YYNGEE. CDR3 residues: CASSVGGSSSGNTIYF. The CDR3 region has the DNA TGTGCCAGCAGCGTAGGGGGCAGCAGCTCTGGAAACACCATATATTTT.

This sequence joins TRBV6-5 and TRBJ2-1; D remains unclear. CDR1 MNHEY and CDR2 SVGAGI come from the germline V gene. This CDR3 is 13 amino acids long. V was clipped by 5 bases and J by 8 bases, with 13 bases between them. This CDR3 is CASSKPGRDEQFF. In DNA form, the CDR3 reads TGTGCCAGCAGTAAACCCGGACGGGATGAGCAGTTCTTC.

V usage is TRBV2 and J usage is TRBJ1-3, with TRBD1 identical over 7 bases. This CDR3 is 15 amino acids long. V lost 6 bases to trimming and J lost 0 bases; unmatched junction nucleotides: 5. CDR1 and CDR2 (germline): SNHLY, FYNNEI. The CDR3 here is CASRPGQSSGNTIYF. CDR3 nucleotides: TGTGCCAGCAGACCGGGACAGAGCTCTGGAAACACCATATATTTT.

This clone was counted between two and nine times. J is TRBJ1-1 and V is TRBV5-4; 7 nucleotides align to TRBD1. Germline values: CDR1 SGHNT, CDR2 YYREEE (reference sequence). The CDR3 runs to 16 residues. V was pared by 4 bases and J by 0 bases, with 9 bases of the junction left unmatched. The CDR3 sequence is CASSPGTDRLNTEAFF. CDR3 coding DNA: TGTGCCAGCAGCCCCGGAACGGACAGGTTGAACACTGAAGCTTTCTTT.

The chain recombines TRBV6-6 with TRBJ2-5; TRBD2 matches 7 bases. The CDR3 loop spans 13 amino acids. CDR1 and CDR2 (germline): MNHNY, SVGAGI (reference sequence). The ends lost 6 bases at V and 0 bases at J; junction bases unmatched: 1. The CDR3 here is CASSGTNQETQYF. CDR3 sequence (DNA): TGTGCCAGCAGCGGGACTAACCAAGAGACCCAGTACTTC.

The CDR3, as DNA: TGTGCCAGTAGTATCCGGACAGGGGGCTCACCCGGGGAGCTGTTTTTT. Its protein is CASSIRTGGSPGELFF. This rearrangement joins TRBV19 to TRBJ2-2; 11 bases line up with TRBD1. From germline, CDR1 is LNHDA and CDR2 SQIVND (reference sequence). The CDR3 runs to 16 residues. Trimming removed 3 bases from V and 6 bases from J; junction bases left unmatched: 6.

This chain connects TRBV5-8 to TRBJ2-3, with 8 bases aligning to TRBD1. The V segment lost 0 bases and the J segment 6 bases; nucleotides outside the gene matches: 6. Germline lookup yields CDR1 SGHTS and CDR2 YDEGEE. The length of the CDR3 is 15 residues. Here the CDR3 reads CASSLAGRDRDTQYF. The CDR3 DNA reads as TGTGCCAGCAGCTTGGCGGGCAGGGACAGGGATACGCAGTATTTT.

The chain employs TRBV6-6 and TRBJ2-3; D is uncertain. The V gene's germline CDR1 is MNHNY and CDR2 SVGAGI (reference sequence). Trimming stripped 6 bases from V and 6 bases from J, with 10 bases between. The CDR3 totals 12 residues. DNA of the CDR3: TGTGCCAGCAGCCGCGCGACGGATACGCAGTATTTT. This encodes CASSRATDTQYF.

The rearrangement joins TRBV30 to TRBJ2-7; the match to TRBD1 covers 10 bases. This CDR3 is built from 14 residues. J was trimmed by 7 bases and V by 2 bases; bases with no gene match: 8. The germline gives CDR1 GTSNPN, CDR2 SVGIG (reference sequence). In nucleotides, the CDR3 is TGTGCCTGGAGTCCCGGGACAGGGGCGATTGAGCAGTACTTC. This gives the protein CAWSPGTGAIEQYF.

This clone was seen more than once but under ten times. V is TRBV7-6 and J is TRBJ1-5, with 9 bases aligning to TRBD1. J lost 9 bases, V lost 5 bases, and 11 bases had no gene match. Germline-derived CDR1 and CDR2 are SGHVS and FNYEAQ. The CDR3 runs 15 residues. CDR3 nucleotide sequence: TGTGCCAGCAGCCACACTGTGGGACAGGGACGGCCCCAGCATTTT. Translation: CASSHTVGQGRPQHF.

The rearrangement links TRBV4-2 to TRBJ2-5, with 9 bases aligning to TRBD2. The junction had 7 bases not matched to a gene; V was cut back by 0 bases and J by 5 bases. Germline CDR1 is LGHNA and CDR2 is YNFKEQ. The CDR3 sequence is 16 residues long. CDR3 in amino acids: CASSQEAGGSRETQYF. The CDR3 nucleotides read TGTGCCAGCAGCCAAGAAGCGGGAGGATCTAGGGAGACCCAGTACTTC.

The chain combines TRBV19 with TRBJ2-5; D perhaps matches TRBD2 (6 bases). V gave up 4 bases and J gave up 5 bases, with 20 bases separating them. The CDR3 is 16 amino acids. Germline CDR1 is LNHDA and CDR2 is SQIVND (reference sequence). The CDR3 is CASSTRLGTAVETQYF. The CDR3 DNA sequence: TGTGCCAGTAGTACCCGACTAGGGACCGCGGTCGAGACCCAGTACTTC.